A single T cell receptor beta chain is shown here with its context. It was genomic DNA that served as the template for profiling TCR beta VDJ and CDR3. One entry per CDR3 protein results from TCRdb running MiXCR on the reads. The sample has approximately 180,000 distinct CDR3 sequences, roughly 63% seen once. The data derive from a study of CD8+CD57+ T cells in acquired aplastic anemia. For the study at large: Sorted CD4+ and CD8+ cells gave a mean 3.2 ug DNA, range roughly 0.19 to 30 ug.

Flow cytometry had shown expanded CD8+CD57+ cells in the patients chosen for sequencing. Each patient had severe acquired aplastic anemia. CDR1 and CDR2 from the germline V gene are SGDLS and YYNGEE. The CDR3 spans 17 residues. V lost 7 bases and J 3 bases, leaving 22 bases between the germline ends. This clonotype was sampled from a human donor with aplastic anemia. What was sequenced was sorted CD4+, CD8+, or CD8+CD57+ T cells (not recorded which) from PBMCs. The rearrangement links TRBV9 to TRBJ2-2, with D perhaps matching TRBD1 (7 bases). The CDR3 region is CASSRLPGQRDTGELFF. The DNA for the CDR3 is TGTGCCAGCTCCAGACTTCCGGGACAGCGGGACACCGGGGAGCTGTTTTTT.